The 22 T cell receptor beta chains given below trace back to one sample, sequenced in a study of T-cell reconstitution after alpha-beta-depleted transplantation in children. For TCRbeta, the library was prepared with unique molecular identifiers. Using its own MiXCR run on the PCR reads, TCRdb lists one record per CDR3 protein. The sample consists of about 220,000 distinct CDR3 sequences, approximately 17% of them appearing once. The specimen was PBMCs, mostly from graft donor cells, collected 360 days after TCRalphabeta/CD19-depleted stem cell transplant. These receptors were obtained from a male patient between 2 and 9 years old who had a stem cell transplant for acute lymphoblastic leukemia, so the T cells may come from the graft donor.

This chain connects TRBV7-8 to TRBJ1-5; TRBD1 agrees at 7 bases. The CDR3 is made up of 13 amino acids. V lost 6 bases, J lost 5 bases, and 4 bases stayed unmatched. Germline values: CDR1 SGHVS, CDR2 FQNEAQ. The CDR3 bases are TGTGCCAGCAGTCCGGACAGGTATCAGCCCCAGCATTTT. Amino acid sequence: CASSPDRYQPQHF.

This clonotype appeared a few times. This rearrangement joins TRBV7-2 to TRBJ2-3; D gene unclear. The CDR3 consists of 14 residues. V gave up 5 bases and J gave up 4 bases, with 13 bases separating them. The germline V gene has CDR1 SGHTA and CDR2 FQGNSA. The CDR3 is CASSALETADTQYF. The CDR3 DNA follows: TGTGCCAGCAGCGCGCTCGAGACGGCAGATACGCAGTATTTT.

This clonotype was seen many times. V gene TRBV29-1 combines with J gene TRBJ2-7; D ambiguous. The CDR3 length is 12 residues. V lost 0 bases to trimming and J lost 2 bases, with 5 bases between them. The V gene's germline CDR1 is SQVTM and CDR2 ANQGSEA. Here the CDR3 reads CSVEDGPYEQYF. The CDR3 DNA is TGCAGCGTTGAAGACGGACCCTACGAGCAGTACTTC.

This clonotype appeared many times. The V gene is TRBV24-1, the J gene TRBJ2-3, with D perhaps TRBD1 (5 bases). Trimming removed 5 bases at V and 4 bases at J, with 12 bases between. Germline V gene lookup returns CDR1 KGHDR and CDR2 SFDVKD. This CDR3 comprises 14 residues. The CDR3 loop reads CATSGGRLPDTQYF. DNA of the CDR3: TGTGCCACCAGTGGGGGCAGGTTACCAGATACGCAGTATTTT.

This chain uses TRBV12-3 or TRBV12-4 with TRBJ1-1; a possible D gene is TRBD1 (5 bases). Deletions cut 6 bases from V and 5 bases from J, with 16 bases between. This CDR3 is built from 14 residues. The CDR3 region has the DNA TGTGCCAGCAGGGGATTGAGTGGGGCAACTGAAGCTTTCTTT. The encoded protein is CASRGLSGATEAFF.

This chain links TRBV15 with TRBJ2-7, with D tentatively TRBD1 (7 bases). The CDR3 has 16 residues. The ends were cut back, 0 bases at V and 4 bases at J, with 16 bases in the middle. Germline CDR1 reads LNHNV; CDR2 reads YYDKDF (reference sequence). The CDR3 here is CATSRDQGGPLYEQYF. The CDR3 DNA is TGTGCCACCAGCAGAGACCAGGGGGGACCCCTTTACGAGCAGTACTTC. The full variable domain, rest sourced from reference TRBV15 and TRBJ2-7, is DAMVIQNPRYQVTQFGKPVTLSCSQTLNHNVMYWYQQKSSQAPKLLFHYYDKDFNNEADTPDNFQSRRPNTSFCFLDIRSPGLGDTAMYLCATSRDQGGPLYEQYFGPGTRLTVT.

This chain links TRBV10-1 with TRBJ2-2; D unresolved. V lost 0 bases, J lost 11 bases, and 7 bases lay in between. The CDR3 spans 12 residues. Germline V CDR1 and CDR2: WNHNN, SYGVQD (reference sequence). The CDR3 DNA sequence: TGCGCCAGCAGTGAGTCCGACCGAGAGCTGTTTTTT. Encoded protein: CASSESDRELFF.

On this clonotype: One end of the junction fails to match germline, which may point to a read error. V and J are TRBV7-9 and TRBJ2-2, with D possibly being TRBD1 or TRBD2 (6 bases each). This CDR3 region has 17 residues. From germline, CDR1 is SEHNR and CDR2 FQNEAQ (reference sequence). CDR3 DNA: TGTGCCAGCATCTTACGCTACGGGGGCTGGGGCACCGGGGAGCTGTTTTTT. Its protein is CASILRYGGWGTGELFF.

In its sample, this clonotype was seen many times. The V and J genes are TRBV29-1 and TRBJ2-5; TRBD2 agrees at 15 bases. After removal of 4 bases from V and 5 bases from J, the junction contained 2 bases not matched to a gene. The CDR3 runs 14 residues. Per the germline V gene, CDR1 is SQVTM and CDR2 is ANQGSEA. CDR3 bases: TGCAGCGTTGGCGGGACTAGCGGGGGGGAGACCCAGTACTTC. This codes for CSVGGTSGGETQYF. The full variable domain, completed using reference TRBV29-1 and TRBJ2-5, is SAVISQKPSRDICQRGTSLTIQCQVDSQVTMMFWYRQQPGQSLTLIATANQGSEATYESGFVIDKFPISRPNLTFSTLTVSNMSPEDSSIYLCSVGGTSGGETQYFGPGTRLLVL.

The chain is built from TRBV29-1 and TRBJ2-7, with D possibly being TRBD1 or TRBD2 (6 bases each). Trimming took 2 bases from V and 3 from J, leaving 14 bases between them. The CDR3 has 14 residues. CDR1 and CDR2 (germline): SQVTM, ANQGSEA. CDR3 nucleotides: TGCAGCGTTGAAACGGGGGCACGTGGCTACGAGCAGTACTTC. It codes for CSVETGARGYEQYF.

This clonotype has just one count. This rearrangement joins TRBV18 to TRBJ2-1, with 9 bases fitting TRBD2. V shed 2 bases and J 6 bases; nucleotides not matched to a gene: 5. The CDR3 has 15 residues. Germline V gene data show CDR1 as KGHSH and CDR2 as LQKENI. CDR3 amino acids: CASSPGAGGGNEQFF. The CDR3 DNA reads TGTGCCAGCTCACCAGGAGCGGGGGGAGGCAATGAGCAGTTCTTC.

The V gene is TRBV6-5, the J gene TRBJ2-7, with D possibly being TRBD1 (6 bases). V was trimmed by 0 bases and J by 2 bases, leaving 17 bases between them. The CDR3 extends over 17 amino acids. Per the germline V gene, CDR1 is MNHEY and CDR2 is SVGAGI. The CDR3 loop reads CASSYSNPGQGTYEQYF. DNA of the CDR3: TGTGCCAGCAGTTACTCGAATCCGGGGCAGGGGACCTACGAGCAGTACTTC.

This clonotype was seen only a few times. This chain's CDR3 is CSASTEFSGTLYGYTF. The DNA for the CDR3 is TGCAGTGCTAGTACAGAGTTTTCAGGCACGCTTTATGGCTACACCTTC. The chain joins TRBV20-1 to TRBJ1-2, with D unclear. V dropped 3 bases and J dropped 5 bases, with 22 bases sitting between them. Germline V gene lookup returns CDR1 DFQATT and CDR2 SNEGSKA (reference sequence). The CDR3 has 16 residues.

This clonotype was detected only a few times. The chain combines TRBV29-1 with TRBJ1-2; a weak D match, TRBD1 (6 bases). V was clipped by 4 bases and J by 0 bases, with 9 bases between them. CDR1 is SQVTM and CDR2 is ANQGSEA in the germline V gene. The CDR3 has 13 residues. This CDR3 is CSVGGHPNYGYTF. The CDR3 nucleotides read TGCAGCGTTGGGGGGCACCCTAACTATGGCTACACCTTC.

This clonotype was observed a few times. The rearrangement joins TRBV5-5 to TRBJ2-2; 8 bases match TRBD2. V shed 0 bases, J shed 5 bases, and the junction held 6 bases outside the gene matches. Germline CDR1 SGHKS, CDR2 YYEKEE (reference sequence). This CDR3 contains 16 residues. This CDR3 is CASSLVAGGPTGELFF. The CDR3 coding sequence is TGTGCCAGCAGCTTGGTCGCGGGGGGCCCAACCGGGGAGCTGTTTTTT.

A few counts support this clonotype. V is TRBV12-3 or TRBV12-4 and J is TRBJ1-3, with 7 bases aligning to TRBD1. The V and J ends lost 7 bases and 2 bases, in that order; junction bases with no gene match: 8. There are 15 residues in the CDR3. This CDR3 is CASNSPDRAGNTIYF. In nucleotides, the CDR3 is TGTGCCAGCAACTCACCCGACAGGGCTGGAAACACCATATATTTT.

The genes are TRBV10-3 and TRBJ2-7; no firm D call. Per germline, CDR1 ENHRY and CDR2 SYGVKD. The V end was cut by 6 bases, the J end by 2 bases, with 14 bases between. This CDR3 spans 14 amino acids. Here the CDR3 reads CAIRGREDTYEQYF. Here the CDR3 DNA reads TGTGCCATCAGAGGAAGAGAGGATACCTACGAGCAGTACTTC.

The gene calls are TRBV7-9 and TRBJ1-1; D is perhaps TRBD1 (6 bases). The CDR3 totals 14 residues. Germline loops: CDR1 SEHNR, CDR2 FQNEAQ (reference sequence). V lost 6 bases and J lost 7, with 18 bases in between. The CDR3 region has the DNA TGTGCCAGCAGGCCGGGGGAGGGGGACTATGAAGCTTTCTTT. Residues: CASRPGEGDYEAFF.

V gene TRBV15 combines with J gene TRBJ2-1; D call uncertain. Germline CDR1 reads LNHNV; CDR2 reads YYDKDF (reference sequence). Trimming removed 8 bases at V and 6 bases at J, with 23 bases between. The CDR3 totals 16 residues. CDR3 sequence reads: CATGTSTTPRVNEQFF. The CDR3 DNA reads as TGTGCCACCGGAACTTCGACCACTCCAAGGGTCAATGAGCAGTTCTTC.

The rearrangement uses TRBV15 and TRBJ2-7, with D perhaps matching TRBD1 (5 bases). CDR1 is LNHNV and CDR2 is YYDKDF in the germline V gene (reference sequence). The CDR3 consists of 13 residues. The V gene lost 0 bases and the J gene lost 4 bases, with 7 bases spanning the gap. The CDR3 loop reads CATSREDSYEQYF. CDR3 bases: TGTGCCACCAGCAGAGAAGACAGTTACGAGCAGTACTTC.

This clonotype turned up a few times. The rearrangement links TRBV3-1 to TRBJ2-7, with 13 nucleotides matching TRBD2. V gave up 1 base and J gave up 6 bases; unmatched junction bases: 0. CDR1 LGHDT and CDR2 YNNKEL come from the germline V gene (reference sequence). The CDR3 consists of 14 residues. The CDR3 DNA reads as TGTGCCAGCAGCCAAGGGACTAGCGGGGGCGAGCAGTACTTC. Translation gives CASSQGTSGGEQYF.

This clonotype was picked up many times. DNA of the CDR3: TGTGCCGGATCAACGAACACCGGGGAGCTGTTTTTT. Translated, it gives CAGSTNTGELFF. The gene calls are TRBV30 and TRBJ2-2; D gene unclear. CDR3 length equals 12 residues. Germline values: CDR1 GTSNPN, CDR2 SVGIG (reference sequence). V gave up 8 bases and J gave up 0 bases, with 7 bases separating them.